This is a list of T cell receptor beta chains from one sample in a study of T cell changes during pregnancy in multiple sclerosis. Clones were sequenced by immunoSEQ multiplex PCR, and TCRdb holds only the in-frame ones, with some missing. The sample yields approximately 62,000 clones, around 93% seen once. The source was CD8+ T cells from peripheral blood mononuclear cells, collected in the second trimester of pregnancy. These TCRs come from a female donor with multiple sclerosis, enrolled in a pregnancy study. CDR3s leave out the opening cysteine and the closing phenylalanine or tryptophan. Expanded clones get a size class; other rows say once, few or many, or leave the size out.

V: TRBV5-1; size: .; J: TRBJ2-7; CDR3: ASSPGVSYEQY
V: TRBV23-1; size: .; J: TRBJ2-7; CDR3: ASSLSQADRGFYEQY
V: TRBV7-9; size: .; J: TRBJ1-2; CDR3: ASSTDTYGYT
V: TRBV28; size: once; J: TRBJ2-3; CDR3: ASSSSRRRELDTQY
V: TRBV4-1; size: .; J: TRBJ2-7; CDR3: ASSQYRDYSYEQY
V: TRBV5-4; size: .; J: TRBJ2-1; CDR3: ASSLGGEQF
V: TRBV27; size: .; J: TRBJ2-3; CDR3: ASSLSPGGGTDTQY
V: TRBV4-1; size: .; J: TRBJ2-3; CDR3: ASSRAGGDTDTQY
V: TRBV30; size: .; J: TRBJ1-4; CDR3: AWSDGTGTEKLF
V: TRBV4-1; size: .; J: TRBJ2-7; CDR3: ASSPGQPTYEQY
V: TRBV27; size: .; J: TRBJ2-5; CDR3: ASGGVGETQY
V: TRBV27; size: .; J: TRBJ2-5; CDR3: ASSLWSGNQETQY
V: TRBV5-1; size: once; J: TRBJ1-5; CDR3: ASSSGPEANQPQH
V: TRBV7-9; size: .; J: TRBJ2-7; CDR3: ASTLGQGDDEQY
V: TRBV7-8; size: .; J: TRBJ2-7; CDR3: ASSWRSGIYEQY
V: TRBV4-3; size: .; J: TRBJ2-3; CDR3: ASSKYSPHTDTQY
V: TRBV4-1; size: .; J: TRBJ1-5; CDR3: ASSQRQETVYQPQH
V: TRBV10-1; size: .; J: TRBJ2-3; CDR3: ASTPGTSESDTQY
V: TRBV5-1; size: .; J: TRBJ2-2; CDR3: ASSPTGPGELF
V: TRBV7-4; size: .; J: TRBJ2-2; CDR3: ASSKPGLAVNTGELF
V: TRBV27; size: once; J: TRBJ2-5; CDR3: ASRSGETQY
V: TRBV19; size: .; J: TRBJ2-2; CDR3: ASSIPFGNTGELF
V: TRBV7-9; size: .; J: TRBJ1-1; CDR3: ASSFPGQSNTEAF
V: TRBV27; size: once; J: TRBJ2-7; CDR3: ASSLIGDLPYEQY
V: TRBV7-2; size: .; J: TRBJ1-3; CDR3: ASRLTGTGAGNTIY
V: TRBV5-1; size: .; J: TRBJ2-2; CDR3: ASSLAESGQINTGELF
V: TRBV5-8; size: .; J: TRBJ1-1; CDR3: ASSRTGPNTEAF
V: TRBV27; size: .; J: TRBJ1-2; CDR3: ASSLTGQATYGYT
V: TRBV4-3; size: .; J: TRBJ1-1; CDR3: ASSQDGAHMSF
V: TRBV2; size: .; J: TRBJ2-2; CDR3: ASNGLTSGGAGGTGELF
V: TRBV15; size: .; J: TRBJ1-4; CDR3: ATMVGDGTGFF
V: TRBV5-1; size: .; J: TRBJ2-1; CDR3: ASSLTPGQGANEQF
V: TRBV19; size: .; J: TRBJ2-1; CDR3: ASSMGQGASNEQF
V: TRBV7-9; size: .; J: TRBJ2-5; CDR3: ASSPPAGGPETQY
V: TRBV10-3; size: .; J: TRBJ2-1; CDR3: AISETNVQGARFYNEQF
V: TRBV9; size: medium-sized; J: TRBJ2-1; CDR3: ASSVAYQGGEQF
V: TRBV5-4; size: .; J: TRBJ2-2; CDR3: ASSPGTGWTGELF
V: TRBV4-1; size: .; J: TRBJ2-2; CDR3: ASSQVGLAVTGELF
V: TRBV6-5; size: .; J: TRBJ2-2; CDR3: ASSLDTMGTGELF
V: TRBV7-9; size: .; J: TRBJ2-2; CDR3: AGPGYTGELF
V: TRBV4-2; size: few; J: TRBJ2-7; CDR3: ASSQANPGNEQY
V: TRBV2; size: .; J: TRBJ1-2; CDR3: ADLGGGSGYT
V: TRBV7-2; size: .; J: TRBJ2-7; CDR3: ASSTRQGNEQY
V: TRBV6-4; size: .; J: TRBJ1-6; CDR3: ASSDSLPEGPDNSPLH
V: TRBV27; size: once; J: TRBJ2-1; CDR3: ASSFTGVGNEQF
V: TRBV7-9; size: .; J: TRBJ2-7; CDR3: ASSWGQDYEQY
V: TRBV29-1; size: .; J: TRBJ2-1; CDR3: SVETGEYNEQF
V: TRBV27; size: .; J: TRBJ2-2; CDR3: ASTQGGTGELF
V: TRBV19; size: .; J: TRBJ2-7; CDR3: ASSGGAYEQY
V: TRBV7-2; size: .; J: TRBJ2-5; CDR3: ASSLETVQETQY